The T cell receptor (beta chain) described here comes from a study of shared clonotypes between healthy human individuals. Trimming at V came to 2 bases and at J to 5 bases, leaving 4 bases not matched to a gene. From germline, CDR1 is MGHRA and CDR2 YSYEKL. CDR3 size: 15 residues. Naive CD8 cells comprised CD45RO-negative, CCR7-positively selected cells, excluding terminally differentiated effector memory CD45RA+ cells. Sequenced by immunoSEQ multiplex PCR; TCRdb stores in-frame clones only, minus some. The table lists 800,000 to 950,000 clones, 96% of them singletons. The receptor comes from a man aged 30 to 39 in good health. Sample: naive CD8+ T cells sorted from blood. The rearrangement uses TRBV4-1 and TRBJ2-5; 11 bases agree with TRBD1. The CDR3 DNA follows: TGCGCCAGCAGCCAACCGGACAGGGGGCTTGAGACCCAGTACTTC. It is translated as CASSQPDRGLETQYF.